Sequencing of this T cell receptor beta chain was carried out in a study of T cell repertoires in cytomegalovirus infection. Germline lookup yields CDR1 MNHEY and CDR2 SVGEGT. The CDR3 has 13 amino acids. Study-level points and caveats: The ex vivo response was dominated by HLA-C-restricted CMV-specific TCR beta clonotypes.

TCRdb called the reads again in MiXCR, with one record for every CDR3 protein. The repertoire holds some 940,000 distinct CDR3 sequences, with roughly 30% as singletons. A word on this clonotype: The antigen is not known. A read error may account for a junction end that differs from germline.

J is TRBJ1-5 and V is TRBV6-2 or TRBV6-3; D is unresolved. The TCR was taken from a human donor in good health (CMV status not recorded). Some clones in this sample may be carry-over from other donors' samples. Specimen: cultured CD8+ T cells from PBMCs, collected from culture after CMV antigen stimulation. CDR3 nucleotide sequence: TGTGTCAGCAGTTACGGTGGAGGTCAGCCCCAGCATTTT. Encoded protein: CVSSYGGGQPQHF.